This T cell receptor (beta chain) was sequenced during a study of radiotherapy plus CTLA-4 blockade in lung cancer. The repertoire was sequenced with immunoSEQ multiplex PCR; TCRdb's copy has only in-frame clones and lacks some. The sample carries 81,000 or so clones, 84% recorded once. The CDR3 extends over 14 amino acids. The V gene's germline CDR1 is LNHDA and CDR2 SQIVND (reference sequence). The trim removed 5 bases at V and 10 bases at J, leaving 7 bases unmatched. This chain connects TRBV19 to TRBJ1-6, with 8 bases that match TRBD1. This receptor was identified in a human donor with non-small cell lung cancer who had stable disease on radiotherapy plus ipilimumab. The starting material was peripheral blood, obtained from a patient treated with radiotherapy plus ipilimumab. CDR3 loop: CASSRGQGASPLHF. CDR3 nucleotide sequence: TGTGCCAGTAGTCGAGGGCAGGGGGCCTCACCCCTCCACTTT.